This T cell receptor beta chain was recorded in a study of blood T cell repertoires in COVID-19. Authors' methods: The authors estimated nucleated cell counts from reference gene primer amplification. Data came from immunoSEQ multiplex PCR; TCRdb stores just in-frame clones and leaves some out. That table is the source of V, J and clone size, and D and trimming were worked out from the DNA. In the table there are 130,000 to 150,000 clones, around four fifths of which are singletons. Germline V lookup: CDR1 SGHRS, CDR2 YFSETQ. CDR3 length equals 13 residues. V was shortened by 4 bases and J by 2 bases, with 9 bases between the two germline ends.

Material: peripheral blood. The chain combines TRBV5-1 with TRBJ1-2; unclear D gene. The origin of this receptor is a woman aged 40 to 55 with active or convalescent COVID-19. The CDR3: CASSPNSNYGYTF. The CDR3 DNA sequence: TGCGCCAGCAGCCCAAACTCGAACTATGGCTACACCTTC.